Listed below are T cell receptor beta chains from one sample, sequenced in a study of monozygotic twins with inflammatory bowel disease. TCRdb reprocessed the 5' RACE reads; each CDR3 protein has one entry and no DNA is given. Its table records a few hundred thousand distinct CDR3 sequences. Sequenced sample: blood. All receptors come from a human donor with ulcerative colitis or Crohn's disease, or a healthy co-twin of an affected twin (not recorded which). CDR3s include the opening cysteine and the closing phenylalanine or tryptophan.

J | V | CDR3
TRBJ2-7 | TRBV7-8 | CASSGTGSSNEQYF
TRBJ2-7 | TRBV12-3/TRBV12-4 | CASSRARSYEQYF
TRBJ1-2 | TRBV5-1 | CASSVSVNYGYTF
TRBJ2-7 | TRBV14 | CASSQVYGPSASPYEQYF
TRBJ1-1 | TRBV29-1 | CSVRGLMNTEAFF
TRBJ1-1 | TRBV29-1 | CSVYQGETEAFF
TRBJ1-1 | TRBV18 | CASSRQGINTEAFF
TRBJ2-5 | TRBV7-2 | CASSFKGEETQYF
TRBJ1-1 | TRBV10-2 | CASSETRANTEAFF
TRBJ1-4 | TRBV2 | CASRKTTGGNEKLFF
TRBJ1-5 | TRBV12-3/TRBV12-4 | CASSPRQRTSNQPQHF
TRBJ2-3 | TRBV7-6 | CASSLYRGQDTQYF
TRBJ2-6 | TRBV5-1 | CASSAGDRSGVLTF
TRBJ1-4 | TRBV4-1 | CASSPTEITNEKLFF
TRBJ2-1 | TRBV18 | CASSTRLAGGNEQFF
TRBJ1-1 | TRBV2 | CASSSGTGVNTEAFF
TRBJ2-7 | TRBV5-5 | CASSLYGTSRSYEQYF
TRBJ1-1 | TRBV27 | CASSQSTGDWGLNTEAFF
TRBJ2-3 | TRBV7-9 | CASTYTDTQYF
TRBJ1-5 | TRBV2 | CASSDFRGRGVVKPQHF
TRBJ1-2 | TRBV5-1 | CASSQGPLYGYTF
TRBJ2-7 | TRBV4-1 | CASSQTASTYEQYF
TRBJ2-5 | TRBV4-1 | CASSQVGRETQYF
TRBJ2-3 | TRBV3-1 | CASSLGKPGLTSTDTQYF
TRBJ2-5 | TRBV6-1 | CASSARLIPETQYF
TRBJ2-7 | TRBV29-1 | CSMLGGQSYEQYF
TRBJ1-1 | TRBV29-1 | CSVPGTQLVNTEAFF
TRBJ2-3 | TRBV29-1 | CSVGSGQSTDTQYF
TRBJ2-5 | TRBV20-1 | CSARDAVTTETQYF
TRBJ1-5 | TRBV20-1 | CSARDRTGDSPNQPQHF
TRBJ2-3 | TRBV20-1 | CSARAKGVFSTDTQYF
TRBJ2-1 | TRBV7-2 | CASSLRPRLAGKHEQFF
TRBJ1-1 | TRBV6-2/TRBV6-3 | CASSPLTGGPNTEAFF
TRBJ1-1 | TRBV27 | CASSQDPNTEAFF
TRBJ1-1 | TRBV11-1 | CASSSRDRASRVNTEAFF
TRBJ1-3 | TRBV12-3/TRBV12-4 | CASSLLGSGNTIYF
TRBJ1-1 | TRBV12-3/TRBV12-4 | CASTGGGGGTEAFF
TRBJ2-1 | TRBV6-5 | CASSYSPTVNSYNEQFF
TRBJ2-7 | TRBV5-1 | CASSPVGTNYYEQYF
TRBJ2-3 | TRBV6-5 | CASRSRSTDTQYF
TRBJ2-4 | TRBV12-3/TRBV12-4 | CASSSFAQGATLGKNIQYF
TRBJ1-1 | TRBV20-1 | CSATSGQGAFRTEAFF
TRBJ2-1 | TRBV6-5 | CASRITDRGTEFF
TRBJ2-4 | TRBV20-1 | CSARNILAKNIQYF
TRBJ1-1 | TRBV2 | CASSYQGGYTEAFF
TRBJ1-4 | TRBV5-4 | CASSLPGKDEKLFF
TRBJ1-4 | TRBV4-1 | CASSPGTVTNEKLFF
TRBJ1-4 | TRBV7-9 | CASSLRTDNEKLFF